This T cell receptor beta chain derives from a study of T cell responses to AZD1222 COVID-19 vaccine. Findings and caveats of the study: Vaccine-associated CD4 TCRs spanned spike, dominant at 160-218 and 743-854. Elevations in Spike-specific TCR breadth and depth followed administration of two AZD1222 doses.

Comments on this clone: Antigen: not known.

The germline gives CDR1 SNHLY, CDR2 FYNNEI. The V end was cut by 1 base, the J end by 8 bases, with 12 bases between. The CDR3 runs 14 residues. Data came from immunoSEQ multiplex PCR; TCRdb stores just in-frame clones and leaves some out. The sample records fewer than 90,000 clones, just over 85% being singletons. V gene TRBV2 combines with J gene TRBJ2-1; D is uncertain. This TCR was recovered from an adult who received the AZD1222 COVID-19 vaccine. The material was peripheral blood, obtained 28 days after the second AZD1222 dose. CDR3 DNA sequence: TGTGCCAGCAGTGAAGTGATGGGCTGGGATGAGCAGTTCTTC. Residues: CASSEVMGWDEQFF. Drawing the rest from reference TRBV2 and TRBJ2-1, the complete variable domain is EPEVTQTPSHQVTQMGQEVILRCVPISNHLYFYWYRQILGQKVEFLVSFYNNEISEKSEIFDDQFSVERPDGSNFTLKIRSTKLEDSAMYFCASSEVMGWDEQFFGPGTRLTVL.